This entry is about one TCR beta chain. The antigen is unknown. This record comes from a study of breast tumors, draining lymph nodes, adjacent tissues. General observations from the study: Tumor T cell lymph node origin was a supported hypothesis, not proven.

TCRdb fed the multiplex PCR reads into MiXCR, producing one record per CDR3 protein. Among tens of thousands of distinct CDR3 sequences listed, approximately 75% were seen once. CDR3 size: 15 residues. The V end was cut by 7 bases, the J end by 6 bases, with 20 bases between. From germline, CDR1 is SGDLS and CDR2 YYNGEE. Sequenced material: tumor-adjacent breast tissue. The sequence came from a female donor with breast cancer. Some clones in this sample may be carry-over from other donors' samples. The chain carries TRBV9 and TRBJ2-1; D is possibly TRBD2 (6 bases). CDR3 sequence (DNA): TGTGCCAGCTCCCCCCTAGCGCTAAGAACCAATGAGCAGTTCTTC. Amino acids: CASSPLALRTNEQFF.